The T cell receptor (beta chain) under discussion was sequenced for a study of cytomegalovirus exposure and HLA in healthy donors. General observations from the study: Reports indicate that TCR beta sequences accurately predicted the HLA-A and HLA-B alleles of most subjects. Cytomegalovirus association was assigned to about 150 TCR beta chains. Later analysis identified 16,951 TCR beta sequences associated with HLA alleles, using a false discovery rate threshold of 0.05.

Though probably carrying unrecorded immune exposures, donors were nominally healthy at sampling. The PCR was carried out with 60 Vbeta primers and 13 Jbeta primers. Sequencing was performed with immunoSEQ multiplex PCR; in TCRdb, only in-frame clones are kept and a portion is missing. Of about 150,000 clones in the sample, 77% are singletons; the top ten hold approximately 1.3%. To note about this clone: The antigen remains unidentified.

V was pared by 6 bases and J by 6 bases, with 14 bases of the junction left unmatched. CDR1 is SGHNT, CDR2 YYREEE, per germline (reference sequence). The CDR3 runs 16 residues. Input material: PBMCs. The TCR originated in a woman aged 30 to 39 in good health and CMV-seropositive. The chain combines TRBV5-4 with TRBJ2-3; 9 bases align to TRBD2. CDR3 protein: CASTSNPAGGGDTQYF. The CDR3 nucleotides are TGTGCCAGCACCTCTAACCCTGCGGGAGGGGGGGATACGCAGTATTTT.